The 4 T cell receptor beta chains below all came from one sample that was sequenced in a study of response to subunit inactivated influenza vaccine. TCRdb itself ran the RT-PCR reads through MiXCR, one entry per CDR3 protein. Here the sample spans about 830,000 distinct CDR3 sequences, approximately 17% being singletons. Sequencing was performed on PBMCs from blood, taken roughly 5 days after vaccination. These receptors all stem from a man aged 45-65 years who received an inactivated influenza vaccine.

The chain carries TRBV5-1 and TRBJ2-2; perhaps TRBD1 as D (5 bases). This CDR3 is 18 amino acids long. V dropped 4 bases and J dropped 4 bases, with 23 bases sitting between them. CDR1 is SGHRS, CDR2 YFSETQ, per germline. CDR3 nucleotides: TGCGCCAGCAGCACAGGAATGTATCGCGATCAGGGCACCGGGGAGCTGTTTTTT. The encoded protein is CASSTGMYRDQGTGELFF.

The chain employs TRBV6-1 and TRBJ2-7; TRBD2 agrees at 11 bases. This CDR3 has 15 residues. V was pared by 8 bases and J by 3 bases, with 9 bases of the junction left unmatched. Germline lookup yields CDR1 MNHNS and CDR2 SASEGT. The CDR3 region has the DNA TGTGCCAGCCGGAGCCTAGCGGGGGGAAACTACGAGCAGTACTTC. It yields the protein CASRSLAGGNYEQYF.

A few counts support this clonotype. The J gene is TRBJ2-2, the V gene TRBV6-5; TRBD2 aligns across 10 bases. The CDR3 totals 18 residues. Germline trimming cut 2 bases from V and 6 bases from J; bases unmatched to any gene: 12. Looked up from germline, CDR1 is MNHEY and CDR2 is SVGAGI. CDR3 sequence: CASSYKSGGAKRAGELFF. CDR3 coding DNA: TGTGCCAGCAGTTACAAGAGCGGGGGGGCAAAACGGGCCGGGGAGCTGTTTTTT.

This clonotype was seen a few times. V and J are TRBV5-1 and TRBJ2-3; 11 nucleotides align to TRBD2. CDR1 SGHRS and CDR2 YFSETQ come from the germline V gene. Trimming at V came to 1 base and at J to 6 bases, leaving 4 bases not matched to a gene. CDR3 length: 15 residues. The CDR3 loop reads CASSLNLAGGDTQYF. CDR3 in DNA: TGCGCCAGCAGCTTGAATCTAGCGGGAGGCGATACGCAGTATTTT.